These T cell receptor beta chains were read from a single sample in a study of blood T cell repertoires in COVID-19. Clones were read by immunoSEQ multiplex PCR, and TCRdb kept only the in-frame ones, dropping some. There are 250,000 to 300,000 clones in the sample; approximately 89% occur only once, and roughly 2.9% lies in the top ten. The sequencing sample was made of PBMCs or T cells enriched from blood (not recorded which). These receptors all stem from a woman in her fifties or sixties who had been exposed to COVID-19. Both conserved end residues are part of each CDR3. The D gene is left open where the match is weak. Expanded clones are given a class, and other clones once, few, many or no size at all.

J gene: TRBJ2-5; clone size: -; D gene: -; V gene: TRBV2; CDR3 protein: CASSQNLRAPGETQYF; CDR3 DNA: TGTGCCAGCAGCCAGAACTTAAGGGCCCCGGGGGAGACCCAGTACTTC
J gene: TRBJ1-1; clone size: -; D gene: TRBD1; V gene: TRBV24-1; CDR3 protein: CATSDSSQGALTEAFF; CDR3 DNA: TGTGCCACCAGTGATTCAAGTCAGGGGGCGTTGACTGAAGCTTTCTTT
J gene: TRBJ2-7; clone size: -; D gene: -; V gene: TRBV27; CDR3 protein: CASSWPRTPYF; CDR3 DNA: TGTGCCAGCAGTTGGCCTAGGACACCGTACTTC
J gene: TRBJ1-2; clone size: -; D gene: -; V gene: TRBV6-1; CDR3 protein: CASSDTGLARYTF; CDR3 DNA: TGTGCCAGCAGTGATACGGGGTTAGCTCGCTACACCTTC
J gene: TRBJ2-3; clone size: few; D gene: TRBD2; V gene: TRBV28; CDR3 protein: CASSVAGGTDTQYF; CDR3 DNA: TGTGCCAGCAGTGTGGCGGGGGGCACAGATACGCAGTATTTT
J gene: TRBJ1-6; clone size: few; D gene: -; V gene: TRBV21-1; CDR3 protein: CASSNSGTGNSPLHF; CDR3 DNA: TGTGCCAGCAGCAACTCCGGGACAGGCAACTCACCCCTCCACTTT
J gene: TRBJ2-6; clone size: -; D gene: TRBD1; V gene: TRBV30; CDR3 protein: CAWSLDRGQELAGANVLTF; CDR3 DNA: TGTGCCTGGAGCCTTGACAGGGGGCAGGAGCTAGCTGGGGCCAACGTCCTGACTTTC
J gene: TRBJ1-2; clone size: -; D gene: -; V gene: TRBV5-5; CDR3 protein: CASSLGGNYGYTF; CDR3 DNA: TGTGCCAGCAGCTTGGGAGGGAACTATGGCTACACCTTC
J gene: TRBJ1-5; clone size: -; D gene: TRBD1; V gene: TRBV24-1; CDR3 protein: CATSDGQVDQPQHF; CDR3 DNA: TGTGCCACCAGTGATGGACAGGTTGATCAGCCCCAGCATTTT
J gene: TRBJ1-6; clone size: -; D gene: -; V gene: TRBV2; CDR3 protein: CASELRRADNSPLHF; CDR3 DNA: TGTGCCAGCGAACTACGGCGGGCAGATAATTCACCCCTCCACTTT
J gene: TRBJ1-3; clone size: few; D gene: TRBD1; V gene: TRBV7-9; CDR3 protein: CASSLEGAGGNTIYF; CDR3 DNA: TGTGCCAGCAGCTTAGAGGGGGCTGGTGGAAACACCATATATTTT
J gene: TRBJ1-2; clone size: -; D gene: -; V gene: TRBV6-1; CDR3 protein: CASSESGRRANYGYTF; CDR3 DNA: TGTGCCAGCAGTGAAAGTGGTCGCAGGGCCAACTATGGCTACACCTTC
J gene: TRBJ2-1; clone size: -; D gene: TRBD1; V gene: TRBV28; CDR3 protein: CASTLGDRVRGPYNEQFF; CDR3 DNA: TGTGCCAGCACCCTGGGGGACAGGGTGAGGGGGCCCTACAATGAGCAGTTCTTC
J gene: TRBJ2-5; clone size: once; D gene: -; V gene: TRBV3-1/TRBV3-2; CDR3 protein: CASSQVAGALTTSQYF; CDR3 DNA: TGTGCCAGCAGCCAGGTCGCGGGGGCACTGACGACGTCCCAGTACTTC
J gene: TRBJ1-4; clone size: -; D gene: -; V gene: TRBV28; CDR3 protein: CASSLSGVNEKLFF; CDR3 DNA: TGTGCCAGCAGTTTATCAGGGGTTAATGAAAAACTGTTTTTT
J gene: TRBJ1-5; clone size: -; D gene: -; V gene: TRBV6-6; CDR3 protein: CASSYGGVGDQPQHF; CDR3 DNA: TGTGCCAGCAGTTACGGCGGCGTCGGAGATCAGCCCCAGCATTTT
J gene: TRBJ1-6; clone size: -; D gene: -; V gene: TRBV30; CDR3 protein: CAWSQGVGDSPLHF; CDR3 DNA: TGTGCCTGGAGCCAAGGGGTTGGTGATTCACCCCTCCACTTT
J gene: TRBJ1-2; clone size: -; D gene: TRBD1; V gene: TRBV4-2; CDR3 protein: CASSPQPTGGNGYTF; CDR3 DNA: TGTGCCAGCAGCCCACAACCGACAGGGGGAAATGGCTACACCTTC
J gene: TRBJ1-1; clone size: -; D gene: -; V gene: TRBV2; CDR3 protein: CASTEVQENTEAFF; CDR3 DNA: TGTGCCAGCACTGAGGTACAGGAGAACACTGAAGCTTTCTTT
J gene: TRBJ1-1; clone size: -; D gene: -; V gene: TRBV2; CDR3 protein: CATGRDGGSNTEAFF; CDR3 DNA: TGTGCCACTGGCCGGGACGGAGGGTCGAACACTGAAGCTTTCTTT
J gene: TRBJ2-5; clone size: -; D gene: -; V gene: TRBV7-9; CDR3 protein: CASSFWGRETQYF; CDR3 DNA: TGTGCCAGCAGCTTCTGGGGCCGGGAGACCCAGTACTTC
J gene: TRBJ1-4; clone size: -; D gene: -; V gene: TRBV7-9; CDR3 protein: CASSEGVGTHGEKLFF; CDR3 DNA: TGTGCCAGCAGCGAGGGGGTCGGGACCCACGGCGAAAAACTGTTTTTT
J gene: TRBJ2-7; clone size: -; D gene: TRBD2; V gene: TRBV7-2; CDR3 protein: CASSPRASGSYEQYF; CDR3 DNA: TGTGCCAGCAGCCCTAGGGCTAGCGGGAGTTACGAGCAGTACTTC
J gene: TRBJ1-2; clone size: -; D gene: TRBD1; V gene: TRBV12-3/TRBV12-4; CDR3 protein: CASSSGQGYGYTF; CDR3 DNA: TGTGCCAGCAGTTCCGGACAGGGGTATGGCTACACCTTC
J gene: TRBJ1-4; clone size: -; D gene: TRBD1; V gene: TRBV27; CDR3 protein: CASRQTGGGEKLFF; CDR3 DNA: TGTGCCAGCAGGCAGACAGGGGGCGGAGAAAAACTGTTTTTT
J gene: TRBJ2-7; clone size: -; D gene: -; V gene: TRBV6-5; CDR3 protein: CASSYDGAYEQYF; CDR3 DNA: TGTGCCAGCAGTTACGACGGAGCCTACGAGCAGTACTTC
J gene: TRBJ2-1; clone size: -; D gene: TRBD1; V gene: TRBV10-3; CDR3 protein: CASSSGTGLSDEQFF; CDR3 DNA: TGTGCCTCCTCCTCCGGGACAGGTCTTTCCGATGAGCAGTTCTTC
J gene: TRBJ1-5; clone size: -; D gene: -; V gene: TRBV18; CDR3 protein: CASSPGGIGQPQHF; CDR3 DNA: TGTGCCAGCTCACCGGGGGGTATCGGGCAGCCCCAGCATTTT
J gene: TRBJ2-1; clone size: -; D gene: TRBD2; V gene: TRBV2; CDR3 protein: CASSTKPAFGTSGPYNEQFF; CDR3 DNA: TGTGCCAGCAGCACAAAGCCGGCCTTCGGGACTAGCGGGCCTTACAATGAGCAGTTCTTC
J gene: TRBJ2-1; clone size: -; D gene: TRBD2; V gene: TRBV5-4; CDR3 protein: CASSRPGLAGGHNNEQFF; CDR3 DNA: TGTGCCAGCAGCCGCCCGGGACTAGCGGGGGGGCACAACAATGAGCAGTTCTTC
J gene: TRBJ2-5; clone size: -; D gene: -; V gene: TRBV2; CDR3 protein: CASSDRGWGTQETQYF; CDR3 DNA: TGTGCCAGCAGTGATCGGGGGTGGGGAACCCAAGAGACCCAGTACTTC
J gene: TRBJ1-2; clone size: -; D gene: -; V gene: TRBV14; CDR3 protein: CASSFKLNYGYTF; CDR3 DNA: TGTGCCAGCAGTTTTAAGCTAAACTATGGCTACACCTTC
J gene: TRBJ2-3; clone size: -; D gene: -; V gene: TRBV5-4; CDR3 protein: CATSSDYTDTQYF; CDR3 DNA: TGTGCCACCTCTAGCGATTACACAGATACGCAGTATTTT
J gene: TRBJ1-1; clone size: -; D gene: TRBD1; V gene: TRBV19; CDR3 protein: CASKHRTQGATEAFF; CDR3 DNA: TGTGCCAGTAAGCATCGAACACAGGGGGCCACTGAAGCTTTCTTT
J gene: TRBJ2-1; clone size: -; D gene: -; V gene: TRBV7-9; CDR3 protein: CASSLSAHNEQFF; CDR3 DNA: TGTGCCAGCAGCTTAAGCGCCCACAATGAGCAGTTCTTC
J gene: TRBJ1-1; clone size: -; D gene: -; V gene: TRBV3-1/TRBV3-2; CDR3 protein: CASTEGQGGAFF; CDR3 DNA: TGTGCCAGCACCGAGGGTCAGGGAGGAGCTTTCTTT
J gene: TRBJ1-1; clone size: -; D gene: -; V gene: TRBV15; CDR3 protein: CATSKKTGSEAFF; CDR3 DNA: TGTGCCACCAGCAAAAAAACAGGGAGTGAAGCTTTCTTT
J gene: TRBJ2-4; clone size: -; D gene: -; V gene: TRBV3-1/TRBV3-2; CDR3 protein: CASSQARLAKNIQYF; CDR3 DNA: TGTGCCAGCAGCCAGGCCAGGTTAGCCAAAAACATTCAGTACTTC
J gene: TRBJ2-5; clone size: -; D gene: -; V gene: TRBV4-1; CDR3 protein: CASSLAAYQETQYF; CDR3 DNA: TGCGCCAGCAGCCTCGCGGCCTATCAAGAGACCCAGTACTTC
J gene: TRBJ2-5; clone size: -; D gene: -; V gene: TRBV5-1; CDR3 protein: CASSFTPQETQYF; CDR3 DNA: TGCGCCAGCAGCTTTACTCCTCAAGAGACCCAGTACTTC
J gene: TRBJ1-5; clone size: -; D gene: -; V gene: TRBV15; CDR3 protein: CATSRQYNQPQHF; CDR3 DNA: TGTGCCACCAGCAGACAGTACAATCAGCCCCAGCATTTT
J gene: TRBJ2-5; clone size: -; D gene: -; V gene: TRBV28; CDR3 protein: CASTQGGEETQYF; CDR3 DNA: TGTGCCAGCACCCAGGGCGGGGAAGAGACCCAGTACTTC
J gene: TRBJ2-2; clone size: once; D gene: -; V gene: TRBV4-1; CDR3 protein: CASSRPPSGELFF; CDR3 DNA: TGCGCCAGCAGCCGTCCTCCGTCCGGGGAGCTGTTTTTT
J gene: TRBJ1-2; clone size: few; D gene: TRBD1; V gene: TRBV5-5; CDR3 protein: CASSSVTGGANGYTF; CDR3 DNA: TGTGCCAGCAGCTCTGTCACAGGGGGCGCGAATGGCTACACCTTC
J gene: TRBJ2-1; clone size: -; D gene: TRBD1; V gene: TRBV30; CDR3 protein: CAWRRSGTGSYNEQFF; CDR3 DNA: TGTGCCTGGAGGAGATCCGGGACAGGCTCCTACAATGAGCAGTTCTTC
J gene: TRBJ1-4; clone size: -; D gene: -; V gene: TRBV5-1; CDR3 protein: CASSLVGEKLFF; CDR3 DNA: TGCGCCAGCAGCTTGGTCGGGGAAAAACTGTTTTTT
J gene: TRBJ1-3; clone size: -; D gene: -; V gene: TRBV11-2; CDR3 protein: CASSSRQAGNTIYF; CDR3 DNA: TGTGCCAGCAGCTCGAGACAAGCTGGAAACACCATATATTTT
J gene: TRBJ2-7; clone size: -; D gene: -; V gene: TRBV5-4; CDR3 protein: CASSSRDTPLEEQYF; CDR3 DNA: TGTGCCAGCAGCTCCCGGGACACTCCTCTTGAGGAGCAGTACTTC
J gene: TRBJ1-1; clone size: -; D gene: -; V gene: TRBV18; CDR3 protein: CASSPVTEAFF; CDR3 DNA: TGTGCCAGCTCACCTGTAACTGAAGCTTTCTTT
J gene: TRBJ2-7; clone size: -; D gene: TRBD2; V gene: TRBV18; CDR3 protein: CASSPDRPGLAEQYF; CDR3 DNA: TGTGCCAGCTCACCCGACCGACCGGGACTAGCGGAGCAGTACTTC
J gene: TRBJ2-3; clone size: -; D gene: -; V gene: TRBV11-2; CDR3 protein: CASSLPLGPDTQYF; CDR3 DNA: TGTGCCAGCAGCTTACCCCTGGGGCCCGATACGCAGTATTTT
J gene: TRBJ2-5; clone size: once; D gene: -; V gene: TRBV6-5; CDR3 protein: CASNSFLEETQYF; CDR3 DNA: TGTGCCAGCAACTCCTTTTTGGAGGAGACCCAGTACTTC
J gene: TRBJ1-6; clone size: once; D gene: -; V gene: TRBV28; CDR3 protein: CASSQGVGGNSPLHF; CDR3 DNA: TGTGCCAGCAGTCAAGGGGTCGGGGGGAATTCACCCCTCCACTTT
J gene: TRBJ1-4; clone size: once; D gene: -; V gene: TRBV4-1; CDR3 protein: CASSRGEGGNEKLFF; CDR3 DNA: TGCGCCAGCAGCCGAGGAGAGGGAGGGAATGAAAAACTGTTTTTT
J gene: TRBJ2-7; clone size: -; D gene: -; V gene: TRBV14; CDR3 protein: CASSQERAGANYEQYF; CDR3 DNA: TGTGCCAGCAGCCAAGAAAGGGCGGGGGCAAACTACGAGCAGTACTTC
J gene: TRBJ2-3; clone size: -; D gene: TRBD2; V gene: TRBV19; CDR3 protein: CASSIASGSDTQYF; CDR3 DNA: TGTGCCAGTAGTATTGCTAGCGGGTCAGATACGCAGTATTTT
J gene: TRBJ2-2; clone size: -; D gene: -; V gene: TRBV27; CDR3 protein: CANSSGLRAAVELFF; CDR3 DNA: TGTGCCAACAGTTCGGGATTACGGGCGGCCGTGGAGCTGTTTTTT
J gene: TRBJ2-2; clone size: few; D gene: -; V gene: TRBV18; CDR3 protein: CASSPNRANTGELFF; CDR3 DNA: TGTGCCAGCTCACCAAACAGGGCGAACACCGGGGAGCTGTTTTTT
J gene: TRBJ2-1; clone size: -; D gene: TRBD2; V gene: TRBV3-1/TRBV3-2; CDR3 protein: CASSQLLAGGYNEQFF; CDR3 DNA: TGTGCCAGCAGCCAACTACTAGCGGGGGGCTACAATGAGCAGTTCTTC
J gene: TRBJ2-3; clone size: -; D gene: -; V gene: TRBV11-1; CDR3 protein: CASSFRGDTDTQYF; CDR3 DNA: TGTGCCAGCAGCTTTCGCGGGGACACAGATACGCAGTATTTT